This TCR beta chain was retrieved from a study of glioma-infiltrating T cells after dendritic cell vaccination. Study background: The vaccine used monocyte-derived dendritic cells pulsed overnight with autologous tumor lysate. Three intradermal dendritic cell vaccine injections were given every two weeks.

This sample's time point: after dendritic cell vaccination, including at tumor progression/relapse. Isocitrate dehydrogenase mutation was absent in all glioblastoma patients. Before vaccination, two weeks after the third vaccination, and at progression, PBMC were collected. Trimming removed 0 bases at V and 8 bases at J, with 8 bases between. The CDR3 has 13 residues. Looked up from germline, CDR1 is SEHNR and CDR2 is FQNEAQ (reference sequence). Repertoires were generated with immunoSEQ multiplex PCR, while TCRdb's copy carries only in-frame clones and drops some. Altogether fewer than 85,000 clones are present, about nine tenths being singletons, with the ten largest covering more than 2%.

This TCR came from a human donor with glioblastoma. The specimen was blood, collected after dendritic cell vaccination. The chain carries TRBV7-9 and TRBJ2-1; the D gene is possibly TRBD2 (5 bases). CDR3 nucleotide sequence: TGTGCCAGCAGCTTAGCGCTCGGGGATGAGCAGTTCTTC. It yields the protein CASSLALGDEQFF.